This T cell receptor (beta chain) was observed in a study of T cell responses to AZD1222 COVID-19 vaccine. For the study at large: Combined were second doses at about 4 or about 12 weeks. The study's findings and limits: A mostly white British donor set with more females was recruited, and clonal diversity was possibly underestimated. Seropositive at baseline were only a handful of AZD1222 recipients. CD4 TCRs associated with vaccination spanned spike, dominating at 160-218 and 743-854.

V lost 4 bases, J lost 5 bases, and 17 bases lay in between. Per the germline V gene, CDR1 is KGHSH and CDR2 is LQKENI. This CDR3 is built from 16 residues. Turning to this clone: No antigen is known for it.

Clones were read by immunoSEQ multiplex PCR, and TCRdb kept only the in-frame ones, dropping some. The sample lists approximately 100,000 clones; 92% were seen once. This clonotype originated in an adult in good health. Material: peripheral blood, obtained on day 0 of AZD1222 vaccination. J is TRBJ2-2 and V is TRBV18; D is possibly TRBD2 (5 bases). The CDR3 DNA follows: TGTGCCAGCTCACAACGGACGGACTCGAGTACCGGGGAGCTGTTTTTT. This gives the protein CASSQRTDSSTGELFF.